This passage covers 19 T cell receptor beta chains from one sample sequenced in a study of blood T cell repertoires in COVID-19. Some clones are missing from TCRdb's copy, which holds only in-frame ones; the method was immunoSEQ multiplex PCR. Here the sample spans 50,000 to 55,000 clones, more than 80% being singletons. Sequenced material: peripheral blood. These receptors all stem from a man between 60 and 75 years old with acute or convalescent COVID-19.

The chain is built from TRBV3-1 (or the pseudogene TRBV3-2) and TRBJ2-7; no clear D. Between the trimmed V and J ends, which lost 4 bases and 6 bases, there was a span of 10 bases. CDR3 length: 12 residues. Germline V gives CDR1 LGHDT, CDR2 YNNKEL (reference sequence). The CDR3 bases are TGTGCCAGCAGCCCTGGTTACGGCGAGCAGTACTTC. It encodes CASSPGYGEQYF.

This chain links TRBV18 with TRBJ2-2; TRBD1 aligns across 9 bases. Unmatched junction bases numbered 7, after V lost 7 bases and J lost 1 base. This CDR3 is 16 amino acids long. Per the germline V gene, CDR1 is KGHSH and CDR2 is LQKENI. The CDR3 here is CASLRGQGRNTGELFF. For the CDR3, the DNA is TGTGCCAGCTTACGCGGACAGGGGAGGAACACCGGGGAGCTGTTTTTT.

V and J are TRBV3-1 (or the pseudogene TRBV3-2) and TRBJ2-1, with 12 bases identical to TRBD2. Germline V gene sequence: CDR1 LGHDT, CDR2 YNNKEL (reference sequence). V lost 5 bases and J lost 9; bases outside the gene matches: 5. CDR3 length equals 14 residues. Here the CDR3 DNA reads TGTGCCAGCAGCTCCCTGGGACTAGCGGGTGAGCAGTTCTTC. Its protein product is CASSSLGLAGEQFF.

The chain employs TRBV27 and TRBJ2-1; 12 bases match TRBD2. J gave up 4 bases and V 6 bases, and 7 bases lay outside the gene matches. This CDR3 comprises 16 residues. Germline V gene lookup returns CDR1 MNHEY and CDR2 SMNVEV (reference sequence). CDR3 sequence (DNA): TGTGCCAGCAGCAGGACTAGCGGGAACCCGTACAATGAGCAGTTCTTC. Protein: CASSRTSGNPYNEQFF.

The chain links TRBV4-1 to TRBJ2-1; 7 bases map to TRBD2. Per germline, CDR1 MGHRA and CDR2 YSYEKL. There are 15 residues in the CDR3. V was pared by 6 bases and J by 5 bases, with 10 bases of the junction left unmatched. The DNA for the CDR3 is TGCGCCAGCAGACGCGGACTAGGGCTCAACAATGAGCAGTTCTTC. Protein sequence: CASRRGLGLNNEQFF.

The rearrangement uses TRBV5-1 and TRBJ2-5, with TRBD1 as a possible D gene (5 bases). This CDR3 has 15 residues. Trimming removed 0 bases at V and 5 bases at J, with 14 bases between. From germline, CDR1 is SGHRS and CDR2 YFSETQ. Here the CDR3 DNA reads TGCGCCAGCAGCTTGGGGGGCAGGGTGACGGAGACCCAGTACTTC. Protein product: CASSLGGRVTETQYF.

This clone has more than one count but fewer than ten. The gene calls are TRBV28 and TRBJ1-2, with 7 bases that match TRBD1. V trimming: 2 bases; J trimming: 0 bases; junction bases outside the gene matches: 6. The CDR3 totals 16 residues. The V gene's germline CDR1 is MDHEN and CDR2 SYDVKM. CDR3: CASSLPGTVSNYGYTF. The CDR3 nucleotides read TGTGCCAGCAGTTTACCCGGGACAGTATCTAACTATGGCTACACCTTC.

On this clone itself: One end of the junction is discordant with germline, which a read error may explain. This chain links TRBV12-3 or TRBV12-4 with TRBJ1-2, with 7 bases lining up with TRBD1. The CDR3 extends over 13 amino acids. The CDR3 DNA sequence: TGTGCCAGCAGTTTTCGTCAGGGGGAGACCGGGATCTTC. It codes for CASSFRQGETGIF.

The chain has TRBV6-6 and TRBJ1-6, with TRBD1 matching 7 bases. The junction had 18 bases not matched to a gene; V was cut back by 5 bases and J by 8 bases. Germline V CDR1 and CDR2: MNHNY, SVGAGI (reference sequence). CDR3 length: 18 residues. Here the CDR3 reads CASSRDSPTPPSDSPLHF. The CDR3 DNA follows: TGTGCCAGCAGTCGGGACAGTCCGACCCCCCCGTCGGATTCACCCCTCCACTTT.

CDR3 sequence: CASSADRGREQFF. DNA of the CDR3: TGTGCCAGCAGTGCGGACAGGGGGCGAGAGCAGTTCTTC. This sequence joins TRBV4-2 and TRBJ2-1, with 11 bases aligning to TRBD1. The J segment lost 10 bases and the V segment lost 6 bases, leaving 5 bases of the junction unmatched. Germline CDR1 and CDR2: LGHNA and YNFKEQ. This CDR3 has 13 residues.

The chain combines TRBV7-3 with TRBJ2-3; 7 bases line up with TRBD2. The germline CDR1 and CDR2 sequences are SGHTA and FQGTGA. CDR3 size: 16 residues. With 5 bases clipped from V and 0 bases from J, the junction kept 8 bases outside the gene matches. The CDR3 spells CASSGGSAGSTDTQYF. The CDR3 nucleotides are TGTGCCAGCAGCGGAGGGTCAGCGGGAAGCACAGATACGCAGTATTTT.

The chain joins TRBV11-3 to TRBJ2-1; 8 bases are a match to TRBD2. The V gene's germline CDR1 is SGHNT and CDR2 YENEEA. This CDR3 is built from 14 residues. Trimming removed 3 bases from V and 8 bases from J; junction bases left unmatched: 6. The CDR3 DNA sequence: TGTGCCAGCAGCTTTGGTAGCGGGGTCGATGAGCAGTTCTTC. It specifies CASSFGSGVDEQFF.

The chain employs TRBV4-1 and TRBJ2-4; TRBD2 aligns across 7 bases. Unmatched junction bases numbered 7, after V lost 8 bases and J lost 0 bases. The length of the CDR3 is 15 residues. Germline CDR1 reads MGHRA; CDR2 reads YSYEKL. CDR3 coding DNA: TGCGCCAGCGGACTATTAGCGGGAGCCAAAAACATTCAGTACTTC. As protein: CASGLLAGAKNIQYF.

The chain couples TRBV19 to TRBJ2-1; 15 bases are shared with TRBD2. Germline V CDR1 and CDR2: LNHDA, SQIVND (reference sequence). The length of the CDR3 is 16 residues. With V trimmed by 4 bases and J by 7 bases, 5 bases remained unmatched. For the CDR3, the DNA is TGTGCCAGTAGTAGTCCCGGGACTAGCGGGAGGAATGAGCAGTTCTTC. It translates to CASSSPGTSGRNEQFF.

This chain connects TRBV4-2 to TRBJ2-1; 9 bases align to TRBD1. Germline CDR1 reads LGHNA; CDR2 reads YNFKEQ. J lost 4 bases, V lost 4 bases, and 2 bases had no gene match. CDR3 length: 14 residues. The DNA of the CDR3 is TGTGCCAGCAGCCCGACAGGGGGATACAATGAGCAGTTCTTC. This gives the protein CASSPTGGYNEQFF.

V gene TRBV19 combines with J gene TRBJ2-2; 8 bases are a match to TRBD2. The germline gives CDR1 LNHDA, CDR2 SQIVND (reference sequence). The CDR3 spans 15 residues. V was pared by 4 bases and J by 7 bases, with 8 bases of the junction left unmatched. The CDR3 bases are TGTGCCAGTAGTACACCGGGACTAGTGCACGGGGAGCTGTTTTTT. This encodes CASSTPGLVHGELFF.

This chain connects TRBV18 to TRBJ2-3, with 10 bases matching TRBD1. The CDR3 is 15 residues long. Looked up from germline, CDR1 is KGHSH and CDR2 is LQKENI. V shed 2 bases and J 5 bases; nucleotides not matched to a gene: 4. The CDR3 region is CASSPDRGRGDTQYF. For the CDR3, the DNA is TGTGCCAGCTCACCAGACAGGGGGCGAGGAGATACGCAGTATTTT.

This clone is a singleton in its sample. This chain uses TRBV18 with TRBJ2-5, with 7 bases lining up with TRBD1. Per the germline V gene, CDR1 is KGHSH and CDR2 is LQKENI. CDR3 length: 13 residues. With 4 bases clipped from V and 2 bases from J, the junction kept 1 base outside the gene matches. The DNA for the CDR3 is TGTGCCAGCTCACGGGGACAGCAAGAGACCCAGTACTTC. Its translation is CASSRGQQETQYF.

The rearrangement links TRBV7-9 to TRBJ2-3, with 8 bases that match TRBD2. Trimming at V came to 5 bases and at J to 2 bases, leaving 9 bases not matched to a gene. Germline V gives CDR1 SEHNR, CDR2 FQNEAQ (reference sequence). CDR3 length equals 16 residues. This chain's CDR3 is CASSRGRPRPTDTQYF. For the CDR3, the DNA is TGTGCCAGCAGCCGCGGGAGGCCCCGGCCCACAGATACGCAGTATTTT. Variable domain in full (rest from reference TRBV7-9 and TRBJ2-3): DTGVSQNPRHKITKRGQNVTFRCDPISEHNRLYWYRQTLGQGPEFLTYFQNEAQLEKSRLLSDRFSAERPKGSFSTLEIQRTEQGDSAMYLCASSRGRPRPTDTQYFGPGTRLTVL.